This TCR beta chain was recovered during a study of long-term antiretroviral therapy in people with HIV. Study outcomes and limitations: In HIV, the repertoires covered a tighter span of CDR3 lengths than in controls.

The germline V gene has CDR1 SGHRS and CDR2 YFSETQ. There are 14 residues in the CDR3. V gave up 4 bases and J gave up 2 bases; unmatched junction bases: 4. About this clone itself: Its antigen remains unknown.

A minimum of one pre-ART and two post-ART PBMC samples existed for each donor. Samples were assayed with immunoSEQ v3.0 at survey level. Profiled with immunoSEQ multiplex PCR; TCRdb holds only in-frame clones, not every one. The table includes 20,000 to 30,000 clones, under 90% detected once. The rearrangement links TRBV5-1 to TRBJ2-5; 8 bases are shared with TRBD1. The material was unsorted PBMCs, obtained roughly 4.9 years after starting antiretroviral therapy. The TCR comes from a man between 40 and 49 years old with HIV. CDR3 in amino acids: CASSPDREQETQYF. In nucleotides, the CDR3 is TGCGCCAGCAGCCCGGACAGGGAACAAGAGACCCAGTACTTC.